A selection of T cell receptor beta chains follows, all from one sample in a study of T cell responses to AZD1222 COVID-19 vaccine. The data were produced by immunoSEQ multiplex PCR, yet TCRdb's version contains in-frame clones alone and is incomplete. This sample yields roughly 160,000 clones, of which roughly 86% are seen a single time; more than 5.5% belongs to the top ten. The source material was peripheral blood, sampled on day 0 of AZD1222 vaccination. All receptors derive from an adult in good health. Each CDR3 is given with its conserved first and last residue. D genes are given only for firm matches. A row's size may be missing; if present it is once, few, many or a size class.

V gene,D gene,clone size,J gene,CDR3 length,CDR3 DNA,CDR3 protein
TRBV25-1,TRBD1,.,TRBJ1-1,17,TGTGCCAGCAGTGAATATAGAGAGACAGGGGGGAACACTGAAGCTTTCTTT,CASSEYRETGGNTEAFF
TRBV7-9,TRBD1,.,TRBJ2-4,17,TGTGCCAGCAGCTTAACAAAACAGGGGGAGTTCAAAAACATTCAGTACTTC,CASSLTKQGEFKNIQYF
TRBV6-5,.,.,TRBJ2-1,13,TGTGCCAGCAGGACTTTGGTCGTCGGTGAGCAGTTCTTC,CASRTLVVGEQFF
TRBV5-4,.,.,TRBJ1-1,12,TGTGCCAGCAGCTTGGACCCCTTAGAAGCTTTCTTT,CASSLDPLEAFF
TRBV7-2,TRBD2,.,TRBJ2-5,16,TGTGCCAGCAGCCCGATAATAGCGGGGGAGAAAGAGACCCAGTACTTC,CASSPIIAGEKETQYF
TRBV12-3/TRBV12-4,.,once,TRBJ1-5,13,TGTGCCAGCAGCCCCTATAGCAATCAGCCCCAGCATTTT,CASSPYSNQPQHF
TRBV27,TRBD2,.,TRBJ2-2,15,TGTGCCAGCAGCCCTAGCGGGAGGCACACCGGGGAGCTGTTTTTT,CASSPSGRHTGELFF
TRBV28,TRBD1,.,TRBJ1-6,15,TGTGCCAGCACCCCCGGGGACAGAGAGGCCTCACCCCTCCACTTT,CASTPGDREASPLHF
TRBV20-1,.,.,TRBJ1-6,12,TGCAGTGCTAGTGGAGGGAATTCACCCCTCCACTTT,CSASGGNSPLHF
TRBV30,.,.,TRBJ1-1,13,TGTGCCTGGATTACCCGGCAGGGGACCCAAGCTTTCTTT,CAWITRQGTQAFF
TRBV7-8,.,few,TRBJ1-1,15,TGTGCCAGCTGCTTAATTAGTGGGTTGAACACTGAAGCTTTCTTT,CASCLISGLNTEAFF
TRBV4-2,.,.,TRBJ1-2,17,TGTGCCAGCAGCCAAGCAACAGGGAGCTTTGATAACTATGGCTACACCTTC,CASSQATGSFDNYGYTF
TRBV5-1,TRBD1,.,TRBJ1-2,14,TGCGCCAGCAGCGTCGGTCAGGGGGTCTTTGGCTACACCTTC,CASSVGQGVFGYTF
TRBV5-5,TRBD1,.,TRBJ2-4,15,TGTGCCAGCAGTTCCAGACAGGGGCTTCGCGGCATTCAGTACTTC,CASSSRQGLRGIQYF
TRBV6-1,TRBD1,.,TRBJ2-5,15,TGTGCCAGCAGTGAGGAACAGGGGGGTAGGGAGACCCAGTACTTC,CASSEEQGGRETQYF
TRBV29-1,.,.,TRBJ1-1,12,TGCAGCACTGGGAAACAGGCGCATGAAGCTTTCTTT,CSTGKQAHEAFF
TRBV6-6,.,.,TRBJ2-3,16,TGTGCCAGCAGCCAAAGCCATCTTCCGGGACAAAATACGCAGTATTTT,CASSQSHLPGQNTQYF
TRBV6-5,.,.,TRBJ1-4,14,TGTGCCAGCAGTTACGAAGCCGGTAATGAAAAACTGTTTTTT,CASSYEAGNEKLFF
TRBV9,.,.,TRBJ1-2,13,TGTGCCAGCAGCCCTTGGGGCCTCTATGGCTACACCTTC,CASSPWGLYGYTF
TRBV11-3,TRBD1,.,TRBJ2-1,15,TGTGCCAGCAGCTCGGGACAGGGTTTTGGCAATGAGCAGTTCTTC,CASSSGQGFGNEQFF
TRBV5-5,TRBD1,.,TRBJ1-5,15,TGTGCCAGCAGCTTGGACAGGGGAAGCAATCAGCCCCAGCATTTT,CASSLDRGSNQPQHF
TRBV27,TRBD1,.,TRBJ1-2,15,TGTGCCAGCAGTCCGAGGACAGGGCAGGGCTATGGCTACACCTTC,CASSPRTGQGYGYTF
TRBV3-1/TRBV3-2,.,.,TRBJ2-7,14,TGTGCCAGCAGCCCCCACGGGGTGGTCTACGAGCAGTACTTC,CASSPHGVVYEQYF
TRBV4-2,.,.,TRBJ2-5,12,TGTGCCAGCAGCCAAGTTGCAGAGACCCAGTACTTC,CASSQVAETQYF
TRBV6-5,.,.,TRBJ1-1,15,TGTGCCAGCAGTTACGGGTTCGACAGCCACACTGAAGCTTTCTTT,CASSYGFDSHTEAFF
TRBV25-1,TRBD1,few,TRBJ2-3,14,TGTGCCAGCAGCCTCGACAGGGACACAGATACGCAGTATTTT,CASSLDRDTDTQYF
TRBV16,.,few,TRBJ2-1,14,TGTGCCAGCAGCCAAAACAGCTTCTACAATGAGCAGTTCTTC,CASSQNSFYNEQFF
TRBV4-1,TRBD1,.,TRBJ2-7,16,TGCGCCAGCAGCCAAGATCCCGGACAGGGTTTCTACGAGCAGTACTTC,CASSQDPGQGFYEQYF
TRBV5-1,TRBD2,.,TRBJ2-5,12,TGCGCCAGCAGCTTGGAGCGGGGGACCCAGTACTTC,CASSLERGTQYF
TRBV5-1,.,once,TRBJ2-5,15,TGCGCCAGCAGCCAAATACACCGGGGGCTGGAGACCCAGTACTTC,CASSQIHRGLETQYF
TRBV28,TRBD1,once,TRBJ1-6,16,TGTGCCAGCAGTTCGTACGGACAGGGGCACAGTTCACCCCTCCACTTT,CASSSYGQGHSSPLHF
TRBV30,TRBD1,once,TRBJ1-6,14,TGTGCCTGGAGTACGACAGGGGGGTTCTCACCCCTCCACTTT,CAWSTTGGFSPLHF
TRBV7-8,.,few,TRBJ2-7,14,TGTGCCAGCAGCTTTTTAGAGAGCTCCTACGAGCAGTACTTC,CASSFLESSYEQYF
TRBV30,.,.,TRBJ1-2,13,TGTGCCTGGAGGTTCCGGGCAGGGGTTGGCTACACCTTC,CAWRFRAGVGYTF
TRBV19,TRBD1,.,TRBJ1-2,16,TGTGCCAGTTCATTACAGTCGACAGGGCTTAACTATGGCTACACCTTC,CASSLQSTGLNYGYTF
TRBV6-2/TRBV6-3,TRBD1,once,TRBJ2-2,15,TGTGCCAGCAGTCCCGGGACAGGGGACACCGGGGAGCTGTTTTTT,CASSPGTGDTGELFF
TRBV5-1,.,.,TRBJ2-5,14,TGCGCCAGCGATACCGGGGCCACAAGGGAGACCCAGTACTTC,CASDTGATRETQYF
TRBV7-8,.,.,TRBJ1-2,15,TGTGCCAGCAGCTTAGACAGCGGCCCTCTCTATGGCTACACCTTC,CASSLDSGPLYGYTF
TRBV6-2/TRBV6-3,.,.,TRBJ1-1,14,TGTGCCAGCAGTTACTCTACCGGTGTCACTGAAGCTTTCTTT,CASSYSTGVTEAFF
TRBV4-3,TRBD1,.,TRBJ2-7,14,TGCGCCAGCAGCCAAGCCAGGGGGCTATACGAGCAGTACTTC,CASSQARGLYEQYF
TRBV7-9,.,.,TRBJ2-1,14,TGTGCCAGCAGCCCCCGACGGAACCATAATGAGCAGTTCTTC,CASSPRRNHNEQFF
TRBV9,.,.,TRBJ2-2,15,TGTGCCAGCAGCCCCTTAATCGGGATCATCGGGGAGCTGTTTTTT,CASSPLIGIIGELFF
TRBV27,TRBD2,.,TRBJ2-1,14,TGTGCCAGTAAACTAGCGGGGGTCTACAATGAGCAGTTCTTC,CASKLAGVYNEQFF